What follows are 15 T cell receptor beta chains derived from one specimen sequenced in a study of blood T cell repertoires in COVID-19. Clones were read by immunoSEQ multiplex PCR, and TCRdb kept only the in-frame ones, dropping some. The repertoire consists of roughly 200,000 clones, with more than 70% occurring once and the leading ten covering around 6.2%. Material: PBMCs or T cells enriched from blood (not recorded which). The receptor source for this set is a man aged 35 to 55 who had recovered from COVID-19.

The V and J genes are TRBV4-1 and TRBJ2-7, with TRBD2 matching 7 bases. Losses at the gene ends were 0 bases for V and 0 bases for J; bases not matched to a gene: 5. Per the germline V gene, CDR1 is MGHRA and CDR2 is YSYEKL. This CDR3 spans 16 amino acids. CDR3 loop: CASSQDSPSGSYEQYF. CDR3 in DNA: TGCGCCAGCAGCCAAGATAGCCCTAGCGGCTCCTACGAGCAGTACTTC.

In regard to this clone: One junction end does not reproduce the germline sequence, and a read error may be involved. This chain uses TRBV30 with TRBJ1-1; D not resolved. This CDR3 is 15 amino acids long. Per germline, CDR1 GTSNPN and CDR2 SVGIG (reference sequence). CDR3 sequence reads: CAWTVNGRRNTEAFF. The CDR3 DNA reads as TGTGCCTGGACAGTTAACGGACGGAGGAACACCGAAGCTTTCTTT.

The chain joins TRBV29-1 to TRBJ1-5; D is undetermined. The CDR3 totals 12 residues. Trimming stripped 7 bases from V and 4 bases from J, with 11 bases between. The germline CDR1 and CDR2 sequences are SQVTM and ANQGSEA. This CDR3 reads CSAGGQNQPQHF. The CDR3 DNA reads TGCAGCGCCGGAGGGCAGAATCAGCCCCAGCATTTT.

This clone has a single count. This chain links TRBV5-6 with TRBJ2-7; D is possibly TRBD1 (6 bases). The CDR3 consists of 16 residues. Germline V gives CDR1 SGHDT, CDR2 YYEEEE. The V end lost 4 bases, the J end lost 0 bases, and 17 bases lay between the germline ends. The CDR3 nucleotides are TGTGCCAGCAGCCCTCGGGGACGGACAGTCTCCTACGAGCAGTACTTC. As protein: CASSPRGRTVSYEQYF.

The chain couples TRBV20-1 to TRBJ1-1; no reliable D call. V was clipped by 3 bases and J by 8 bases, with 13 bases between them. The CDR3 has 12 amino acids. CDR1 is DFQATT and CDR2 is SNEGSKA in the germline V gene (reference sequence). This CDR3 reads CSASSGKWEAFF. The DNA of the CDR3 is TGCAGTGCTAGTTCCGGGAAGTGGGAAGCTTTCTTT.

V is TRBV12-3 or TRBV12-4 and J is TRBJ1-3; D is unclear. The CDR3 sequence is 13 residues long. V was cut by 2 bases and J by 3 bases, with 5 bases left in between. CDR3 protein: CASSLNGGNTIYF. The CDR3 nucleotides read TGTGCCAGCAGTTTAAACGGTGGAAACACCATATATTTT.

The rearrangement uses TRBV7-2 and TRBJ1-6, with TRBD1 identical over 11 bases. The germline gives CDR1 SGHTA, CDR2 FQGNSA. The ends lost 3 bases at V and 8 bases at J; junction bases unmatched: 3. CDR3 length: 15 residues. The CDR3 DNA sequence: TGTGCCAGCAGCTTGTTGGGACAGGGGGATTCACCCCTCCACTTT. Translation gives CASSLLGQGDSPLHF.

V is TRBV9 and J is TRBJ2-7, with TRBD1 identical over 10 bases. This CDR3 has 15 amino acids. The V segment lost 7 bases and the J segment 0 bases; nucleotides outside the gene matches: 7. Germline CDR1 reads SGDLS; CDR2 reads YYNGEE. CDR3 protein: CASAGGTGVSYEQYF. In nucleotides, the CDR3 is TGTGCCAGCGCCGGTGGGACAGGGGTCTCCTACGAGCAGTACTTC.

J is TRBJ2-7 and V is TRBV30, with a possible D match to TRBD2 (6 bases). This CDR3 is built from 13 residues. Germline V gene sequence: CDR1 GTSNPN, CDR2 SVGIG (reference sequence). Deletions cut 1 base from V and 0 bases from J, with 7 bases between. CDR3 sequence (DNA): TGTGCCTGGAGTGGGGGGGACTCCTACGAGCAGTACTTC. Amino acid sequence: CAWSGGDSYEQYF.

This clone was found once. The chain employs TRBV7-8 and TRBJ2-7; TRBD2 is a possible D gene (5 bases). Germline V gene lookup returns CDR1 SGHVS and CDR2 FQNEAQ. V dropped 7 bases and J dropped 6 bases, with 25 bases sitting between them. The CDR3 sequence is 16 residues long. CDR3 coding DNA: TGTGCCAGCACCCTCCGGGCCCGGGGTCAATCGGCCGAGCAGTACTTC. It is translated as CASTLRARGQSAEQYF.

The V gene is TRBV5-6, the J gene TRBJ2-5; 8 positions match TRBD2. The CDR3 consists of 14 residues. Germline trimming cut 0 bases from V and 7 bases from J; bases unmatched to any gene: 5. CDR1 is SGHDT, CDR2 YYEEEE, per germline. The CDR3 coding sequence is TGTGCCAGCAGCTTGGCGGGGGGGCAGGGGACCCAGTACTTC. Translation: CASSLAGGQGTQYF.

J is TRBJ2-7 and V is TRBV9, with 7 bases that match TRBD1. J gave up 2 bases and V 3 bases, and 5 bases lay outside the gene matches. Per germline, CDR1 SGDLS and CDR2 YYNGEE. The CDR3 runs 14 residues. As DNA, the CDR3 is TGTGCCAGCAGCGCGACAGGGACCACCTACGAGCAGTACTTC. Translation: CASSATGTTYEQYF. The full variable domain, its missing parts supplied by reference TRBV9 and TRBJ2-7, is DSGVTQTPKHLITATGQRVTLRCSPRSGDLSVYWYQQSLDQGLQFLIQYYNGEERAKGNILERFSAQQFPDLHSELNLSSLELGDSALYFCASSATGTTYEQYFGPGTRLTVT.

This clone was recorded only once. V and J are TRBV28 and TRBJ1-4; no reliable D call. Germline CDR1 and CDR2: MDHEN and SYDVKM. V was cut by 11 bases and J by 0 bases, with 10 bases left in between. The CDR3 length is 13 residues. CDR3 amino acids: CAAGFATNEKLFF. DNA for the CDR3: TGTGCCGCGGGGTTTGCAACTAATGAAAAACTGTTTTTT.

This chain links TRBV9 with TRBJ2-1; D is uncertain. Trimming left V 0 bases short and J 7 bases short, with 8 bases between. Germline V gene data show CDR1 as SGDLS and CDR2 as YYNGEE. The CDR3 spans 13 residues. This CDR3 reads CASSVVPNNEQFF. Here the CDR3 DNA reads TGTGCCAGCAGCGTAGTCCCAAATAATGAGCAGTTCTTC.

V is TRBV19 and J is TRBJ1-5, with a possible D match to TRBD1 (5 bases). The CDR3 is 15 residues long. Germline V gene sequence: CDR1 LNHDA, CDR2 SQIVND (reference sequence). Trimming pared 7 bases from V and 7 bases from J, leaving 20 bases between. CDR3 amino acids: CASKGLVQVNQPQHF. The CDR3 nucleotides read TGTGCCAGTAAGGGTTTGGTACAGGTAAACCAGCCCCAGCATTTT.